This TCR beta chain came from a study of T cells in localized non-small cell lung cancer. Method: immunoSEQ multiplex PCR; TCRdb's copy keeps in-frame clones and lacks some. The table records over 65,000 clones, 84% of them present only once. Germline-derived CDR1 and CDR2 are SGHRS and YFSETQ. Trimming at V came to 0 bases and at J to 7 bases, leaving 12 bases not matched to a gene. The CDR3 runs 16 residues. This clonotype was obtained from a female donor older than 55 with stage I lung adenocarcinoma. The specimen was peripheral blood, collected before any cancer treatment. The V and J genes are TRBV5-1 and TRBJ1-2; 7 bases map to TRBD1. The CDR3 DNA follows: TGCGCCAGCAGCTTGGGACCGGGAGGAGGGGGCCGTGGCTACACCTTC. Translation gives CASSLGPGGGGRGYTF.